This T cell receptor (beta chain) emerged from a study of shared clonotypes between healthy human individuals. General study results and limits: Relative to clonotypes present in all four donors, those not shared had lower generation probabilities.

The naive CD8 fraction comprised CD45RO-negative cells positively selected for CCR7 and excluded terminally differentiated effector memory CD45RA+ cells. Original analysis: Without quality scores, immunoSEQ junctional reads could not be filtered like full-length reads. Libraries were prepared by immunoSEQ multiplex PCR; TCRdb keeps only in-frame clonotypes and omits some of them. The V and J calls and the clone size are those of that table, but D and trimming were determined from the DNA. The repertoire has over 750,000 clones, 90% to 98% of them found once; the top ten carry less than 0.25%. Turning to this clone: Antigen: not known.

The sample was naive CD8+ T cells sorted from blood. The source of this sequence is a man between 25 and 39 years old in good health.

The DNA for the CDR3 is TGCGCCAGCAGCACAGGGACAGGGCATTACGAGCAGTACTTC. It codes for CASSTGTGHYEQYF. The chain employs TRBV5-1 and TRBJ2-7, with 9 bases identical to TRBD1. The CDR3 consists of 14 residues. CDR1 is SGHRS and CDR2 is YFSETQ in the germline V gene. With 4 bases clipped from V and 4 bases from J, the junction kept 6 bases outside the gene matches.